These 18 T cell receptor beta chains share one sample of origin, sequenced in a study of blood T cell repertoires in COVID-19. Profiling relied on immunoSEQ multiplex PCR, and the TCRdb table lists in-frame clones only, not all of them. This repertoire shows about 140,000 clones, 84% found once; its top ten account for 5.5%. The sample was PBMCs or T cells enriched from blood (not recorded which). These receptors originate from a man in his forties or fifties with acute COVID-19.

The J gene is TRBJ2-1, the V gene TRBV5-4; 8 bases fit TRBD2. Germline V gene sequence: CDR1 SGHNT, CDR2 YYREEE (reference sequence). CDR3 length equals 15 residues. V was pared by 4 bases and J by 4 bases, with 7 bases of the junction left unmatched. The CDR3 loop reads CASSQSGSFYNEQFF. CDR3 nucleotides: TGTGCCAGCAGCCAGAGCGGGAGTTTTTACAATGAGCAGTTCTTC.

CDR3 protein: CASTPISPAGGNNEQFF. CDR3 sequence (DNA): TGTGCCAGTACGCCTATTTCTCCAGCGGGAGGCAACAATGAGCAGTTCTTC. The chain combines TRBV11-2 with TRBJ2-1, with 9 bases matching TRBD2. This CDR3 contains 17 residues. Germline lookup yields CDR1 SGHAT and CDR2 FQNNGV. Trimming removed 9 bases from V and 5 bases from J; junction bases left unmatched: 17.

V and J are TRBV4-1 and TRBJ2-7; 10 bases match TRBD2. V was clipped by 1 base and J by 4 bases; unmatched bases: 1. The CDR3 spans 14 residues. Looked up from germline, CDR1 is MGHRA and CDR2 is YSYEKL. This chain's CDR3 is CASSQGLAGYEQYF. The CDR3 DNA follows: TGCGCCAGCAGCCAAGGACTAGCGGGTTACGAGCAGTACTTC.

The V and J genes are TRBV30 and TRBJ1-2; a weak D match, TRBD1 (6 bases). Trimming cost V 1 base and J 7 bases, with 10 bases left between them. The CDR3 spans 12 residues. The germline gives CDR1 GTSNPN, CDR2 SVGIG (reference sequence). CDR3 residues: CAWSAQDSGYTF. The CDR3 DNA sequence: TGTGCCTGGAGTGCCCAGGACAGTGGCTACACCTTC.

This chain connects TRBV6-5 to TRBJ1-1; D remains unclear. The germline gives CDR1 MNHEY, CDR2 SVGAGI. The germline V and J ends were trimmed by 6 bases and 1 base, with 12 bases remaining between them. The CDR3 is 14 residues long. DNA for the CDR3: TGTGCCAGCAGGCTCACTCAGGAGAACACTGAAGCTTTCTTT. It yields the protein CASRLTQENTEAFF.

The CDR3 DNA reads as TGTGCCAGCAGCCTCGACAGAGCCCTCTACGAGCAGTACTTC. Amino acids: CASSLDRALYEQYF. This sequence joins TRBV13 and TRBJ2-7; the D gene is possibly TRBD1 (5 bases). Trimming shortened V by 5 bases and J by 3 bases, and 14 bases separated the two germline ends. The CDR3 contains 14 residues. Germline loops: CDR1 PRHDT, CDR2 FYEKMQ (reference sequence). The variable domain in full, with the rest retrieved from reference TRBV13 and TRBJ2-7, is AAGVIQSPRHLIKEKRETATLKCYPIPRHDTVYWYQQGPGQDPQFLISFYEKMQSDKGSIPDRFSAQQFSDYHSELNMSSLELGDSALYFCASSLDRALYEQYFGPGTRLTVT.

The chain joins TRBV4-1 to TRBJ2-1; no definite D call. The germline gives CDR1 MGHRA, CDR2 YSYEKL. The CDR3 is made up of 12 amino acids. Trimming removed 3 bases at V and 2 bases at J, with 2 bases between. The CDR3 nucleotides are TGCGCCAGCAGCCATACCTACAATGAGCAGTTCTTC. Protein: CASSHTYNEQFF.

The rearrangement links TRBV19 to TRBJ1-2, with 7 bases fitting TRBD1. CDR3 length equals 13 residues. V lost 7 bases to trimming and J lost 7 bases; unmatched junction nucleotides: 9. Germline loops: CDR1 LNHDA, CDR2 SQIVND (reference sequence). Here the CDR3 reads CASTPGGTTGYTF. CDR3 bases: TGTGCCAGTACCCCAGGGGGAACTACTGGCTACACCTTC.

This rearrangement joins TRBV5-1 to TRBJ2-7; the D gene is possibly TRBD2 (6 bases). V lost 0 bases to trimming and J lost 2 bases, with 9 bases between them. This CDR3 is 14 amino acids long. From germline, CDR1 is SGHRS and CDR2 YFSETQ. CDR3 loop: CASSLVGRAYEQYF. Written as DNA, the CDR3 is TGCGCCAGCAGCTTGGTCGGGAGAGCCTACGAGCAGTACTTC.

This clone was detected once. This chain joins TRBV7-8 and TRBJ2-7, with TRBD2 matching 8 bases. This CDR3 is built from 14 residues. Per germline, CDR1 SGHVS and CDR2 FQNEAQ. Trimming cost V 2 bases and J 2 bases; bases outside gene matches: 2. For the CDR3, the DNA is TGTGCCAGCAGCTTAACTAGCGGACCCTACGAGCAGTACTTC. It codes for CASSLTSGPYEQYF.

Turning to this clone: A junction boundary mismatches the germline segment, possibly from a read error. This chain connects TRBV15 to TRBJ2-3; a possible D gene is TRBD1 (6 bases). CDR3 length: 15 amino acids. Germline CDR1 is LNHNV and CDR2 is YYDKDF (reference sequence). CDR3 region: CATSGEQGGTDTQYF. DNA for the CDR3: TGTGCCACCAGCGGAGAACAGGGCGGCACAGATACGCAGTATTTT.

The genes are TRBV7-9 and TRBJ1-2, with a weak D call TRBD1 (5 bases). There are 14 residues in the CDR3. Germline V gene data show CDR1 as SEHNR and CDR2 as FQNEAQ (reference sequence). V dropped 4 bases and J dropped 2 bases, with 11 bases sitting between them. The CDR3 region is CASSYVGPNYGYTF. Written as DNA, the CDR3 is TGTGCCAGCAGCTATGTGGGGCCCAACTATGGCTACACCTTC.

The rearrangement links TRBV29-1 to TRBJ2-7; TRBD1 is a possible D gene (5 bases). The ends were cut back, 6 bases at V and 2 bases at J, with 14 bases in the middle. The CDR3 contains 13 residues. Per germline, CDR1 SQVTM and CDR2 ANQGSEA. CDR3 protein: CSVSLTAAYEQYF. DNA of the CDR3: TGCAGCGTCTCTCTGACAGCTGCCTACGAGCAGTACTTC.

The J gene is TRBJ2-7, the V gene TRBV7-9, with 7 bases fitting TRBD2. Germline trimming cut 1 base from V and 1 base from J; bases unmatched to any gene: 10. The CDR3 covers 17 residues. CDR1 SEHNR and CDR2 FQNEAQ come from the germline V gene (reference sequence). CDR3 coding DNA: TGTGCCAGCAGCTTAGGGAGGGGAGGGCGATCTTCCTACGAGCAGTACTTC. Amino acids: CASSLGRGGRSSYEQYF.

This rearrangement joins TRBV11-3 to TRBJ2-2; D not resolved. The CDR3 spans 13 residues. V shed 5 bases and J shed 0 bases, with 4 bases lying between them. Germline-derived CDR1 and CDR2 are SGHNT and YENEEA. The CDR3 reads CASSPSNTGELFF. The CDR3 DNA sequence: TGTGCCAGCAGCCCTTCGAACACCGGGGAGCTGTTTTTT.

This rearrangement joins TRBV7-2 to TRBJ1-1; TRBD1 agrees at 7 bases. Germline trimming cut 4 bases from V and 5 bases from J; bases unmatched to any gene: 7. The V gene's germline CDR1 is SGHTA and CDR2 FQGNSA. The CDR3 has 14 amino acids. The CDR3 sequence: CASSSDRVMTEAFF. The CDR3 DNA reads as TGTGCCAGCAGCTCTGACAGGGTGATGACTGAAGCTTTCTTT. Using reference TRBV7-2 and TRBJ1-1 for the parts outside the CDR3, the full variable domain is GAGVSQSPSNKVTEKGKDVELRCDPISGHTALYWYRQSLGQGLEFLIYFQGNSAPDKSGLPSDRFSAERTGGSVSTLTIQRTQQEDSAVYLCASSSDRVMTEAFFGQGTRLTVV.

The chain links TRBV5-1 to TRBJ2-7; weak D call: TRBD1 (6 bases). The V gene lost 2 bases and the J gene lost 0 bases, with 18 bases spanning the gap. The V gene's germline CDR1 is SGHRS and CDR2 YFSETQ. CDR3 length equals 17 residues. CDR3 sequence (DNA): TGCGCCAGCAGCTTACCTTCGCAGGGGCAAAGCTCCTACGAGCAGTACTTC. This translates into CASSLPSQGQSSYEQYF.

DNA for the CDR3: TGTGCCATCGGGCGGGGGGATCGGGGTAATGAGCAGTTCTTC. Protein product: CAIGRGDRGNEQFF. V usage is TRBV10-3 and J usage is TRBJ2-1; TRBD2 agrees at 8 bases. V shed 8 bases, J shed 7 bases, and the junction held 10 bases outside the gene matches. Germline values: CDR1 ENHRY, CDR2 SYGVKD. The CDR3 consists of 14 residues.